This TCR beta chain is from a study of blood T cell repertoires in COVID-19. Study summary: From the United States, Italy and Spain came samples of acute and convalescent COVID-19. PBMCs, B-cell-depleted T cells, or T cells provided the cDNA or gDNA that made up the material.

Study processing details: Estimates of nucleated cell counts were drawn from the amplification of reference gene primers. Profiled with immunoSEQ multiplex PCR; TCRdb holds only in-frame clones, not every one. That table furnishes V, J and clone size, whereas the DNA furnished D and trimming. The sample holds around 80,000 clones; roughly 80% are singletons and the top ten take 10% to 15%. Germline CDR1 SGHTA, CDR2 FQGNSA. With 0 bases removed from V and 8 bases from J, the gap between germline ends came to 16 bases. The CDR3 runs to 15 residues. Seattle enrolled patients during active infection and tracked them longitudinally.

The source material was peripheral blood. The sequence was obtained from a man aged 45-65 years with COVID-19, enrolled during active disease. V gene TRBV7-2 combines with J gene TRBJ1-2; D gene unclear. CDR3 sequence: CASSLATSSSEGYTF. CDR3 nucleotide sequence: TGTGCCAGCAGCTTAGCGACATCCTCCTCGGAAGGCTACACCTTC. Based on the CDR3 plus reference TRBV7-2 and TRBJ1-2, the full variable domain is GAGVSQSPSNKVTEKGKDVELRCDPISGHTALYWYRQSLGQGLEFLIYFQGNSAPDKSGLPSDRFSAERTGGSVSTLTIQRTQQEDSAVYLCASSLATSSSEGYTFGSGTRLTVV.